This entry describes one T cell receptor (beta chain). This sample is part of a study of CD8 T cells in Susac syndrome. This CDR3 contains 14 residues. Germline CDR1 DFQATT, CDR2 SNEGSKA (reference sequence). Trimming left V 2 bases short and J 6 bases short, with 16 bases between. The RNA input was roughly 0.5 to 1 ug, and it was reverse transcribed with random hexamers. Multiplex immunoSEQ PCR targeted 54 Vbeta and 13 Jbeta TCR beta segments. TCRdb used MiXCR to reprocess the immunoSEQ multiplex PCR reads, holding one entry per CDR3 protein. There are 150,000 to 200,000 distinct CDR3 sequences in the sample; approximately 93% occur only once, and roughly 0.099% lies in the top ten.

The TCR sequence derives from a human donor with multiple sclerosis. This sequence joins TRBV20-1 and TRBJ1-2, with no clear D. The sample was CD4+ T cells from PBMCs. This CDR3 reads CSARRGPMDDGYTF. The CDR3 DNA sequence: TGCAGTGCTAGACGGGGTCCAATGGATGATGGCTACACCTTC.